This T cell receptor (beta chain) was captured by sequencing in a study of blood T cell repertoires in COVID-19. Measured with immunoSEQ multiplex PCR; TCRdb has only the in-frame clones, and not every one. The table records about 89,000 clones, approximately 86% of them present only once. The CDR3 has 15 residues. Trimming cost V 4 bases and J 7 bases; bases outside gene matches: 13. Germline CDR1 reads SGHDT; CDR2 reads YYEEEE. The chain links TRBV5-6 to TRBJ2-5, with TRBD1 matching over 7 bases. Specimen: peripheral blood. The TCR sequence derives from a male donor with acute or convalescent COVID-19. The CDR3, as DNA: TGTGCCAGCAGCCGGAGACAGGGTCCAGCAGGGACCCAGTACTTC. The encoded protein is CASSRRQGPAGTQYF.